This entry lists 13 T cell receptor beta chains sequenced from one sample in a study of blood T cell repertoires in COVID-19. The method was immunoSEQ multiplex PCR; TCRdb's version includes in-frame clones alone and lacks a portion of them. The table includes roughly 200,000 clones, 88% detected once. Sequencing was carried out using peripheral blood. Every receptor here comes from a man between 18 and 29 years old with active or convalescent COVID-19.

The chain has TRBV30 and TRBJ1-1, with D uncertain. There are 11 residues in the CDR3. Trimming took off 1 base at V and 10 bases at J, with 10 bases between the two ends. CDR1 GTSNPN and CDR2 SVGIG come from the germline V gene (reference sequence). CDR3 in amino acids: CAWSGAPRAFF. The DNA of the CDR3 is TGTGCCTGGAGTGGAGCTCCCCGAGCTTTCTTT.

The J gene is TRBJ2-3, the V gene TRBV5-1, with D possibly being TRBD1 (6 bases). CDR1 is SGHRS and CDR2 is YFSETQ in the germline V gene. V was pared by 4 bases and J by 2 bases, with 11 bases between. The CDR3 covers 14 residues. The CDR3 is CASSQRQATDTQYF. The CDR3 nucleotides are TGCGCCAGCAGCCAACGACAGGCCACAGATACGCAGTATTTT.

The chain employs TRBV19 and TRBJ1-3, with D uncertain. Trimming took off 3 bases at V and 0 bases at J, with 18 bases between the two ends. The CDR3 has 18 residues. Germline loops: CDR1 LNHDA, CDR2 SQIVND (reference sequence). DNA for the CDR3: TGTGCCAGTAGTATTTTTGCGGGTGCCTCAAGCTCTGGAAACACCATATATTTT. Its translation: CASSIFAGASSSGNTIYF.

The rearrangement joins TRBV4-3 to TRBJ2-7; D is perhaps TRBD2 (6 bases). The CDR3 length is 16 residues. V was clipped by 0 bases and J by 3 bases, with 15 bases between them. The germline CDR1 and CDR2 sequences are LGHNA and YSLEER. The CDR3 reads CASSQDRFAGSYEQYF. The CDR3 DNA reads TGCGCCAGCAGCCAAGATCGATTTGCGGGAAGCTACGAGCAGTACTTC.

This clone was detected only a few times. Other DNA sequences in this sample translate to the same CDR3. This chain uses TRBV7-2 with TRBJ1-1, with 7 positions matching TRBD1. The V segment lost 3 bases and the J segment 2 bases; nucleotides outside the gene matches: 3. The CDR3 covers 14 residues. Germline lookup yields CDR1 SGHTA and CDR2 FQGNSA. The CDR3: CASSFDRVNTEAFF. In DNA form, the CDR3 reads TGTGCCAGCAGCTTTGACAGGGTTAACACTGAAGCTTTCTTT. Combining the CDR3 with reference TRBV7-2 and TRBJ1-1 gives the whole variable domain GAGVSQSPSNKVTEKGKDVELRCDPISGHTALYWYRQSLGQGLEFLIYFQGNSAPDKSGLPSDRFSAERTGGSVSTLTIQRTQQEDSAVYLCASSFDRVNTEAFFGQGTRLTVV.

V usage is TRBV7-2 and J usage is TRBJ1-1; D gene uncertain. Germline V gene sequence: CDR1 SGHTA, CDR2 FQGNSA. V lost 5 bases and J 5 bases, leaving 18 bases between the germline ends. This CDR3 region has 15 residues. The CDR3: CASSLGGPHGTEAFF. In nucleotides, the CDR3 is TGTGCCAGCAGCCTAGGAGGCCCCCATGGAACTGAAGCTTTCTTT.

The table lists this clone with a few counts. The gene calls are TRBV7-9 and TRBJ1-2, with 7 bases identical to TRBD1. This CDR3 spans 16 amino acids. Trimming removed 1 base from V and 10 bases from J; junction bases left unmatched: 15. The germline CDR1 and CDR2 sequences are SEHNR and FQNEAQ (reference sequence). The CDR3 sequence is CASSLDLVGGQVDYTF. CDR3 nucleotide sequence: TGTGCCAGCAGCTTAGATCTAGTGGGCGGACAGGTAGACTACACCTTC.

This chain joins TRBV30 and TRBJ1-5, with 8 nucleotides matching TRBD1. The V gene end was trimmed by 2 bases and the J gene end by 5 bases; junction bases not matched to a gene: 8. Germline CDR1 and CDR2: GTSNPN and SVGIG (reference sequence). This CDR3 is 15 amino acids long. The CDR3 loop is CAWSYQGARDQPQHF. For the CDR3, the DNA is TGTGCCTGGAGTTACCAGGGGGCGCGGGATCAGCCCCAGCATTTT.

The chain employs TRBV30 and TRBJ2-1; 9 positions agree with TRBD2. V was pared by 0 bases and J by 7 bases, with 4 bases of the junction left unmatched. Germline V CDR1 and CDR2: GTSNPN, SVGIG (reference sequence). The CDR3 consists of 14 residues. The DNA of the CDR3 is TGTGCCTGGAGTGTCGGCGGGAGGGGGAATGAGCAGTTCTTC. Protein: CAWSVGGRGNEQFF.

The chain links TRBV9 to TRBJ2-2; D may be TRBD1 (6 bases). The CDR3 contains 15 residues. V was cut by 1 base and J by 5 bases, with 12 bases left in between. The germline CDR1 and CDR2 sequences are SGDLS and YYNGEE. This CDR3 reads CASSVLQGSTGELFF. CDR3 bases: TGTGCCAGCAGCGTACTGCAGGGGAGTACCGGGGAGCTGTTTTTT.

The chain combines TRBV29-1 with TRBJ2-3, with D possibly matching TRBD1 (5 bases). V was shortened by 5 bases and J by 0 bases, with 12 bases between the two germline ends. CDR3 size: 14 residues. Germline CDR1 SQVTM, CDR2 ANQGSEA. The CDR3 reads CSVRTRSSTDTQYF. In nucleotides, the CDR3 is TGCAGCGTTAGGACAAGAAGTAGCACAGATACGCAGTATTTT.

This rearrangement joins TRBV11-2 to TRBJ2-7; D is perhaps TRBD2 (5 bases). Germline V gene sequence: CDR1 SGHAT, CDR2 FQNNGV. The CDR3 is made up of 13 amino acids. V lost 3 bases and J 3 bases, leaving 9 bases between the germline ends. CDR3 sequence reads: CASSFGILYEQYF. The DNA for the CDR3 is TGTGCCAGCAGCTTCGGGATTCTCTACGAGCAGTACTTC.

The chain combines TRBV2 with TRBJ1-3; a weak D match, TRBD1 (6 bases). This CDR3 comprises 14 residues. V was pared by 5 bases and J by 2 bases, with 10 bases between. Germline V gives CDR1 SNHLY, CDR2 FYNNEI. The CDR3 protein is CASSLQGTGNTIYF. In DNA form, the CDR3 reads TGTGCCAGCAGTCTACAGGGAACTGGAAACACCATATATTTT. The whole variable domain, remainder taken from reference TRBV2 and TRBJ1-3, is EPEVTQTPSHQVTQMGQEVILRCVPISNHLYFYWYRQILGQKVEFLVSFYNNEISEKSEIFDDQFSVERPDGSNFTLKIRSTKLEDSAMYFCASSLQGTGNTIYFGEGSWLTVV.